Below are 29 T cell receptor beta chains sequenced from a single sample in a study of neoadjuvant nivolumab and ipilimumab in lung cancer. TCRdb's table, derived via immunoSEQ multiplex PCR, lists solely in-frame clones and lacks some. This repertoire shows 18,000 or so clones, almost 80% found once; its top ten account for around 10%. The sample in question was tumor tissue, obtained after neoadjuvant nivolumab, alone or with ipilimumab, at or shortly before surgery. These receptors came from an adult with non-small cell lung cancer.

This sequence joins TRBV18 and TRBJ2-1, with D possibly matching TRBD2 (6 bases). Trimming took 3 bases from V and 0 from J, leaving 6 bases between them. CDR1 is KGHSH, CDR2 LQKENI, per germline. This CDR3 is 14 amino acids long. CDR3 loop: CASSPGGSYNEQFF. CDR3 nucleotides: TGTGCCAGCTCACCGGGGGGCTCCTACAATGAGCAGTTCTTC.

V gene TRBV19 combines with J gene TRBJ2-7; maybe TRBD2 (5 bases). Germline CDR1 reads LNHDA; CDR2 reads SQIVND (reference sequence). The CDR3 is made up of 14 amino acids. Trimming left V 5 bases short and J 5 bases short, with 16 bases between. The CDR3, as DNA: TGTGCCAGTAGTGGTAGCGCCCCGGTCGACGAGCAGTACTTC. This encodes CASSGSAPVDEQYF.

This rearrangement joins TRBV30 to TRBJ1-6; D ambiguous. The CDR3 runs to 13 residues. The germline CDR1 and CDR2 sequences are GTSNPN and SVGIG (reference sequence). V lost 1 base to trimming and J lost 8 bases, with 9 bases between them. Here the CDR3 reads CAWSGRGDSPLHF. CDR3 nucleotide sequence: TGTGCCTGGAGTGGGCGCGGCGATTCACCCCTCCACTTT.

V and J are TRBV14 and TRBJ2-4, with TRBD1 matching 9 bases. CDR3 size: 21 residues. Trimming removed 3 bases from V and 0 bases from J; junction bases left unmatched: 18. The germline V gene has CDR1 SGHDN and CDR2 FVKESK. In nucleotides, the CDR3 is TGTGCCAGCAGCCAGGGACAGGGAATTGCTACCACCCCACTAGCCAAAAACATTCAGTACTTC. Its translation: CASSQGQGIATTPLAKNIQYF.

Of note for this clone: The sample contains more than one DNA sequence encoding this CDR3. This CDR3 reads CASSAGQGLRNEKLFF. Written as DNA, the CDR3 is TGTGCCAGCAGCGCGGGACAAGGGCTCCGTAATGAAAAACTGTTTTTT. The genes are TRBV9 and TRBJ1-4, with a possible D match to TRBD1 (6 bases). The CDR3 consists of 16 residues. Germline V gene data show CDR1 as SGDLS and CDR2 as YYNGEE. V lost 3 bases and J 4 bases, leaving 16 bases between the germline ends. Combining the CDR3 with reference TRBV9 and TRBJ1-4 gives the whole variable domain DSGVTQTPKHLITATGQRVTLRCSPRSGDLSVYWYQQSLDQGLQFLIQYYNGEERAKGNILERFSAQQFPDLHSELNLSSLELGDSALYFCASSAGQGLRNEKLFFGSGTQLSVL.

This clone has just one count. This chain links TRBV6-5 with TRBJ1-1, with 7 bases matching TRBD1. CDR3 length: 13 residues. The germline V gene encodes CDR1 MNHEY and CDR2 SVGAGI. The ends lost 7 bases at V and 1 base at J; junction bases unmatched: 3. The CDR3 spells CASTGTANTEAFF. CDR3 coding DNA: TGTGCCAGCACAGGGACAGCGAACACTGAAGCTTTCTTT.

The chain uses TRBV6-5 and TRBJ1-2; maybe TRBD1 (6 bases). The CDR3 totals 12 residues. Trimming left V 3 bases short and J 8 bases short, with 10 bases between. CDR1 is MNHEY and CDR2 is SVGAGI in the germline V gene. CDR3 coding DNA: TGTGCCAGCAGTTATTCCGGGGGCGGCTACACCTTC. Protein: CASSYSGGGYTF.

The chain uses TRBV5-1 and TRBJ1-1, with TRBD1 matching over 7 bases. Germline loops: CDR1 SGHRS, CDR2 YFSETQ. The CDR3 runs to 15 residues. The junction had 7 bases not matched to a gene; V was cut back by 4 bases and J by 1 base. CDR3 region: CASSVTGAKNTEAFF. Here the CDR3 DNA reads TGCGCCAGCAGCGTTACAGGGGCCAAGAACACTGAAGCTTTCTTT.

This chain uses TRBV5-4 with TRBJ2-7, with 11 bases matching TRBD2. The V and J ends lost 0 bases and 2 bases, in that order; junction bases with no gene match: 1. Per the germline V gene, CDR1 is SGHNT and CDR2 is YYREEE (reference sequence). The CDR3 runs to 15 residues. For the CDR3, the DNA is TGTGCCAGCAGCTTGGAACTAGCGGGGGCCTACGAGCAGTACTTC. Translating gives CASSLELAGAYEQYF.

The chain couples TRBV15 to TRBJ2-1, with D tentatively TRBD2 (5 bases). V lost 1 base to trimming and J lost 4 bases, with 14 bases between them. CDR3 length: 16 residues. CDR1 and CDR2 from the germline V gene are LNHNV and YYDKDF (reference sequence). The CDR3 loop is CATSRGRGLGYNEQFF. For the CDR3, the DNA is TGTGCCACCAGCAGAGGACGGGGTCTGGGTTACAATGAGCAGTTCTTC.

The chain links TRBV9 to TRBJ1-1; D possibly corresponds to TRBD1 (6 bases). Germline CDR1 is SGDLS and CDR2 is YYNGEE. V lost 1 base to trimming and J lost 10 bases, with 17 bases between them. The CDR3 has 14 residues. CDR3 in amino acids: CASSVYTGSTAAFF. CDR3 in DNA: TGTGCCAGCAGCGTATACACAGGGTCAACGGCAGCTTTCTTT.

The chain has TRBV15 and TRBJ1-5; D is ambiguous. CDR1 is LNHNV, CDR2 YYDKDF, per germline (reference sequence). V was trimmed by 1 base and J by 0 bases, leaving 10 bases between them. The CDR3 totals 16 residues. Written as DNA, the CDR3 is TGTGCCACCAGCAGAGTAGTAGATTATAGCAATCAGCCCCAGCATTTT. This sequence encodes CATSRVVDYSNQPQHF.

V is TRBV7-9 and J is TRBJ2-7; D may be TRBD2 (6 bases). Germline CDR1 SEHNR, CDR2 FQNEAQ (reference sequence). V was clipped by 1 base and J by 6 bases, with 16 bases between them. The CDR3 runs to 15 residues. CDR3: CASSLVGITAGEQYF. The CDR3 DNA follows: TGTGCCAGCAGCTTAGTTGGAATAACAGCGGGCGAGCAGTACTTC.

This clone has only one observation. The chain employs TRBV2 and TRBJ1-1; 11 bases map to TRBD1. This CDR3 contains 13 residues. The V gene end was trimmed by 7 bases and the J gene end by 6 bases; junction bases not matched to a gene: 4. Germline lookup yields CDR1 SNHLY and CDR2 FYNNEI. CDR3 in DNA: TGTGCCAGCAACGAGGACAGGGGGCCTGAAGCTTTCTTT. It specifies CASNEDRGPEAFF.

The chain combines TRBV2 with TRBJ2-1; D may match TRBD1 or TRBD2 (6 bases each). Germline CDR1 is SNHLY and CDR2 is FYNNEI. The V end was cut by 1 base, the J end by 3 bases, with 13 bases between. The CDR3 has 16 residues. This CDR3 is CASSEEGGKGYNEQFF. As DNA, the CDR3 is TGTGCCAGCAGTGAAGAAGGGGGGAAAGGCTACAATGAGCAGTTCTTC.

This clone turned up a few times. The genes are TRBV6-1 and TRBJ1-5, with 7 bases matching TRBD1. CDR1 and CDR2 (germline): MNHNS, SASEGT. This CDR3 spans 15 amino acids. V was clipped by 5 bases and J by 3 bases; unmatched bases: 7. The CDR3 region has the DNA TGTGCCAGCAGTTCAACGGGACAGATCAATCAGCCCCAGCATTTT. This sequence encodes CASSSTGQINQPQHF.

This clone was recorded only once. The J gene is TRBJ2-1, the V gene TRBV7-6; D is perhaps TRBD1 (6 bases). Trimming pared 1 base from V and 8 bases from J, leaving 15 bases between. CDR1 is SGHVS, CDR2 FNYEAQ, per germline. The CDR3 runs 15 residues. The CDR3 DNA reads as TGTGCCAGCAGCTTAGGGTTGTTTGGGGGCGATGAGCAGTTCTTC. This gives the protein CASSLGLFGGDEQFF.

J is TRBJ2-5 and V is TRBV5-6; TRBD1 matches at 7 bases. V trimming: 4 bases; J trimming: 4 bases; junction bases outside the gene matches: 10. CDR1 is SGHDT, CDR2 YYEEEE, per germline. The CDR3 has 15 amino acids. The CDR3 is CASSPGTRQGETQYF. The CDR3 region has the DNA TGTGCCAGCAGCCCCGGGACCCGACAGGGAGAGACCCAGTACTTC.

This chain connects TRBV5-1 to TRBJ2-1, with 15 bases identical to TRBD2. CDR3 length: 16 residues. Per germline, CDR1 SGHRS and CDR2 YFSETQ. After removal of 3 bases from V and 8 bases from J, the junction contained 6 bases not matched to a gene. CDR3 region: CASSSGLAGGYDEQFF. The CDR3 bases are TGCGCCAGCAGCTCGGGACTAGCGGGGGGATACGATGAGCAGTTCTTC.

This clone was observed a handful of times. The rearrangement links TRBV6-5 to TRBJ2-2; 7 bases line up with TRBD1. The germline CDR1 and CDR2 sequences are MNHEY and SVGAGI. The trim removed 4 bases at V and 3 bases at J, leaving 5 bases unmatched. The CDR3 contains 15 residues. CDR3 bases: TGTGCCAGCAGTTTGGACAGGCTATACACCGGGGAGCTGTTTTTT. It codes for CASSLDRLYTGELFF.

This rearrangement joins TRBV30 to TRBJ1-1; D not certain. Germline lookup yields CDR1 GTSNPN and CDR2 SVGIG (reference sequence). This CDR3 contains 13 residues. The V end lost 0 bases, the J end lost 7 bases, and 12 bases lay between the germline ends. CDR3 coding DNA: TGTGCCTGGAGTGTACTCGGTCTTAATGAAGCTTTCTTT. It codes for CAWSVLGLNEAFF.

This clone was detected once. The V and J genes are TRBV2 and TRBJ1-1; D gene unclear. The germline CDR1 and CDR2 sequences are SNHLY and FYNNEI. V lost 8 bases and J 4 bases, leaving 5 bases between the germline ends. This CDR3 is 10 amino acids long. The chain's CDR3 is CASGVTEAFF. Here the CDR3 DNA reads TGTGCCAGCGGGGTCACTGAAGCTTTCTTT.

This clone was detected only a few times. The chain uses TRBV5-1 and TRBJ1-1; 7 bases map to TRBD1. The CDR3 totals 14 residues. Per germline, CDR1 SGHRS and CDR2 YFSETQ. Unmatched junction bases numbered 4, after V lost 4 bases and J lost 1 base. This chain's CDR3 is CASSRQGWNTEAFF. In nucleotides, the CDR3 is TGCGCCAGCAGCCGACAGGGTTGGAACACTGAAGCTTTCTTT. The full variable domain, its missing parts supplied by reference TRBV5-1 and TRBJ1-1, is KAGVTQTPRYLIKTRGQQVTLSCSPISGHRSVSWYQQTPGQGLQFLFEYFSETQRNKGNFPGRFSGRQFSNSRSEMNVSTLELGDSALYLCASSRQGWNTEAFFGQGTRLTVV.

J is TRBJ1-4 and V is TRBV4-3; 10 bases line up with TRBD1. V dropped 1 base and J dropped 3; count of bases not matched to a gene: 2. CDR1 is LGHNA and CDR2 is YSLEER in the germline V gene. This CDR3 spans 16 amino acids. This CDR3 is CASSQGQGAANEKLFF. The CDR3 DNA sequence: TGCGCCAGCAGCCAAGGACAGGGGGCGGCTAATGAAAAACTGTTTTTT.

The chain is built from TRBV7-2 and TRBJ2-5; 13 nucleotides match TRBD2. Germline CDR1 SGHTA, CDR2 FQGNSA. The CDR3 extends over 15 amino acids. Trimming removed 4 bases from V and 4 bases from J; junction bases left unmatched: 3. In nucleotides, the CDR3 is TGTGCCAGCAGCTCCCGGACTAGCGGGGGAGAGACCCAGTACTTC. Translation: CASSSRTSGGETQYF.

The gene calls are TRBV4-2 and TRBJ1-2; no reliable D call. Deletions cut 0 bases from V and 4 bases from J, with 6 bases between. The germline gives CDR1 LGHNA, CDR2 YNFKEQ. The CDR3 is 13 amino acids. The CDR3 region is CASSQENLYGYTF. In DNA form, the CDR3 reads TGTGCCAGCAGCCAAGAGAATCTCTATGGCTACACCTTC.

The CDR3 DNA follows: TGTGCCAGCAGCTTAGCGGGCACGAACACCGGGGAGCTGTTTTTT. Translating gives CASSLAGTNTGELFF. V is TRBV7-9 and J is TRBJ2-2; D uncertain. The V end lost 0 bases, the J end lost 0 bases, and 5 bases lay between the germline ends. The V gene's germline CDR1 is SEHNR and CDR2 FQNEAQ (reference sequence). The CDR3 is 15 amino acids.

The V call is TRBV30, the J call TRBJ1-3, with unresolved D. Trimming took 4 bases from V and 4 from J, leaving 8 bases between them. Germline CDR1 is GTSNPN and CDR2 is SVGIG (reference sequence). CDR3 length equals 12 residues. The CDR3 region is CAWTDSGNTIYF. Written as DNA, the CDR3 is TGTGCCTGGACGGACTCCGGAAACACCATATATTTT.

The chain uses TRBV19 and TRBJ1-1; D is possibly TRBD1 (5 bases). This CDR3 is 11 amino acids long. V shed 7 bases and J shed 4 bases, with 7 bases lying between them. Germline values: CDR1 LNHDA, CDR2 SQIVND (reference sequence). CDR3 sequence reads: CASIQGTEAFF. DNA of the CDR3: TGTGCCAGTATCCAGGGCACTGAAGCTTTCTTT.